The rows below give T cell receptor beta chains drawn from one sample of a study of early T cells in non-severe SARS-CoV-2 infection. TCRdb re-analysed the 5' RACE reads in MiXCR, keeping a single row per CDR3 protein. Altogether around 67,000 distinct CDR3 sequences are present, approximately 12% being singletons, with the ten largest covering roughly 1.2%. Sequencing input: whole blood. The receptors derive from an adult who was a healthcare worker with PCR-confirmed SARS-CoV-2 infection or an uninfected control (not recorded which). CDR3s include the opening cysteine and the closing phenylalanine or tryptophan. Each record gives: V gene, D gene, J gene, clone size, CDR3 length, CDR3 protein, CDR3 DNA. The D gene is left open where the match is weak. Some rows mark clone size as missing; the rest say once, few, many or name a class of expanded clone.

V gene: TRBV28
D gene: NA
J gene: TRBJ2-7
clone size: few
CDR3 length: 13
CDR3 protein: CASSLPGSYEQYF
CDR3 DNA: TGTGCCAGCAGTTTACCGGGTTCCTACGAGCAGTACTTC

V gene: TRBV6-5
D gene: NA
J gene: TRBJ1-2
clone size: many
CDR3 length: 13
CDR3 protein: CASSYSMAYGYTF
CDR3 DNA: TGTGCCAGCAGTTACTCTATGGCCTATGGCTACACCTTC

V gene: TRBV11-3
D gene: TRBD2
J gene: TRBJ2-1
clone size: many
CDR3 length: 17
CDR3 protein: CASSRGGTSGDYNEQFF
CDR3 DNA: TGTGCCAGCAGCCGTGGAGGGACTAGCGGGGATTACAATGAGCAGTTCTTC

V gene: TRBV20-1
D gene: TRBD2
J gene: TRBJ2-3
clone size: NA
CDR3 length: 11
CDR3 protein: CSAPKRGGQYF
CDR3 DNA: TGCAGTGCTCCCAAGCGGGGGGGCCAGTATTTT

V gene: TRBV28
D gene: NA
J gene: TRBJ1-1
clone size: NA
CDR3 length: 10
CDR3 protein: CASRRTEAFF
CDR3 DNA: TGTGCCAGCAGAAGAACTGAAGCTTTCTTT

V gene: TRBV5-1
D gene: NA
J gene: TRBJ1-1
clone size: NA
CDR3 length: 13
CDR3 protein: CASSFDPNTEAFF
CDR3 DNA: TGCGCCAGCAGCTTTGACCCAAACACTGAAGCTTTCTTT

V gene: TRBV28
D gene: NA
J gene: TRBJ2-1
clone size: NA
CDR3 length: 13
CDR3 protein: CASTRGPNNEQFF
CDR3 DNA: TGTGCCAGCACGCGGGGGCCCAACAATGAGCAGTTCTTC

V gene: TRBV6-2/TRBV6-3
D gene: NA
J gene: TRBJ1-1
clone size: many
CDR3 length: 13
CDR3 protein: CASGPGVYTEAFF
CDR3 DNA: TGTGCCAGCGGACCAGGGGTCTACACTGAAGCTTTCTTT

V gene: TRBV18
D gene: TRBD1
J gene: TRBJ1-2
clone size: NA
CDR3 length: 14
CDR3 protein: CASSPTGGFDGYTF
CDR3 DNA: TGTGCCAGCTCACCTACAGGGGGCTTCGATGGCTACACCTTC

V gene: TRBV6-2/TRBV6-3
D gene: TRBD1
J gene: TRBJ2-2
clone size: many
CDR3 length: 14
CDR3 protein: CASSNRGRTGELFF
CDR3 DNA: TGTGCCAGCAGTAACAGGGGTAGGACCGGGGAGCTGTTTTTT

V gene: TRBV20-1
D gene: NA
J gene: TRBJ2-5
clone size: many
CDR3 length: 15
CDR3 protein: CSARPPGAEQETQYF
CDR3 DNA: TGCAGTGCTAGACCCCCGGGAGCGGAGCAAGAGACCCAGTACTTC

V gene: TRBV7-2
D gene: TRBD1
J gene: TRBJ1-4
clone size: NA
CDR3 length: 15
CDR3 protein: CASSPWDRDGEKLFF
CDR3 DNA: TGTGCCAGCAGCCCATGGGACAGGGACGGTGAAAAACTGTTTTTT

V gene: TRBV12-3/TRBV12-4
D gene: TRBD2
J gene: TRBJ2-5
clone size: NA
CDR3 length: 15
CDR3 protein: CASSFAGVPQETQYF
CDR3 DNA: TGTGCCAGCAGTTTCGCGGGGGTCCCCCAAGAGACCCAGTACTTC

V gene: TRBV7-2
D gene: TRBD1
J gene: TRBJ2-4
clone size: many
CDR3 length: 16
CDR3 protein: CASSPGWGQKKNIQYF
CDR3 DNA: TGTGCCAGCAGCCCAGGCTGGGGACAGAAAAAAAACATTCAGTACTTC

V gene: TRBV12-3/TRBV12-4
D gene: NA
J gene: TRBJ2-4
clone size: few
CDR3 length: 17
CDR3 protein: CASSFGPFGQAKNIQYF
CDR3 DNA: TGTGCCAGCAGTTTTGGTCCGTTCGGTCAGGCCAAAAACATTCAGTACTTC

V gene: TRBV12-3/TRBV12-4
D gene: TRBD1
J gene: TRBJ1-1
clone size: many
CDR3 length: 14
CDR3 protein: CASSRPGTGLQAFF
CDR3 DNA: TGTGCCAGCTCACGTCCCGGGACAGGGCTTCAAGCTTTCTTT

V gene: TRBV19
D gene: NA
J gene: TRBJ2-1
clone size: many
CDR3 length: 16
CDR3 protein: CASSTAGGRARLVQFF
CDR3 DNA: TGTGCCAGTAGCACAGCTGGGGGGCGGGCCCGATTAGTGCAGTTCTTC

V gene: TRBV28
D gene: NA
J gene: TRBJ2-3
clone size: many
CDR3 length: 15
CDR3 protein: CASSLKAGNTDTQYF
CDR3 DNA: TGTGCCAGCAGTTTAAAGGCCGGAAACACAGATACGCAGTATTTT

V gene: TRBV10-3
D gene: NA
J gene: TRBJ1-2
clone size: many
CDR3 length: 13
CDR3 protein: CAISRDNNYGYTF
CDR3 DNA: TGTGCCATCAGTAGGGACAACAACTATGGCTACACCTTC

V gene: TRBV7-2
D gene: NA
J gene: TRBJ1-1
clone size: many
CDR3 length: 15
CDR3 protein: CASSLEWGRDTEAFF
CDR3 DNA: TGTGCCAGCAGCTTGGAGTGGGGGCGGGACACTGAAGCTTTCTTT

V gene: TRBV7-9
D gene: NA
J gene: TRBJ2-1
clone size: many
CDR3 length: 14
CDR3 protein: CASSGSEVVNEQFF
CDR3 DNA: TGTGCCAGCAGCGGATCAGAAGTTGTCAATGAGCAGTTCTTC

V gene: TRBV12-3/TRBV12-4
D gene: TRBD2
J gene: TRBJ2-5
clone size: NA
CDR3 length: 16
CDR3 protein: CASSLLAGAPGETQYF
CDR3 DNA: TGTGCCAGCAGTTTACTAGCGGGAGCCCCCGGGGAGACCCAGTACTTC

V gene: TRBV21-1
D gene: NA
J gene: TRBJ2-2
clone size: many
CDR3 length: 11
CDR3 protein: CASSTTGELFF
CDR3 DNA: TGTGCCAGCAGCACCACCGGGGAGCTGTTTTTT

V gene: TRBV12-3/TRBV12-4
D gene: NA
J gene: TRBJ1-5
clone size: many
CDR3 length: 15
CDR3 protein: CASSNRKNSNQPQHF
CDR3 DNA: TGTGCCAGCAGTAACAGGAAAAATAGCAATCAGCCCCAGCATTTT

V gene: TRBV9
D gene: NA
J gene: TRBJ1-2
clone size: NA
CDR3 length: 13
CDR3 protein: CASSQSERYGYTF
CDR3 DNA: TGTGCCAGCAGCCAGTCCGAGAGATATGGCTACACCTTC

V gene: TRBV3-1
D gene: TRBD1
J gene: TRBJ2-5
clone size: many
CDR3 length: 15
CDR3 protein: CASSQDEGAAETQYF
CDR3 DNA: TGTGCCAGCAGCCAAGACGAGGGGGCGGCGGAGACCCAGTACTTC

V gene: TRBV6-4
D gene: TRBD1
J gene: TRBJ2-1
clone size: many
CDR3 length: 14
CDR3 protein: CASSPGTGENEQFF
CDR3 DNA: TGTGCCAGCAGCCCCGGGACAGGGGAGAATGAGCAGTTCTTC

V gene: TRBV6-2/TRBV6-3
D gene: NA
J gene: TRBJ2-7
clone size: NA
CDR3 length: 14
CDR3 protein: CASSYRMWSYEQYF
CDR3 DNA: TGTGCCAGCAGTTACCGGATGTGGTCCTACGAGCAGTACTTC

V gene: TRBV12-3/TRBV12-4
D gene: NA
J gene: TRBJ1-2
clone size: many
CDR3 length: 13
CDR3 protein: CASSLIQGQGYTF
CDR3 DNA: TGTGCCAGCAGTTTAATACAGGGCCAGGGCTACACCTTC

V gene: TRBV28
D gene: NA
J gene: TRBJ2-3
clone size: NA
CDR3 length: 14
CDR3 protein: CASSKAGRADTQYF
CDR3 DNA: TGTGCCAGCAGTAAGGCAGGGCGAGCAGATACGCAGTATTTT

V gene: TRBV7-9
D gene: TRBD1
J gene: TRBJ1-4
clone size: NA
CDR3 length: 15
CDR3 protein: CASSVDRGRPEKLFF
CDR3 DNA: TGTGCCAGCAGCGTGGACAGGGGGCGCCCTGAAAAACTGTTTTTT

V gene: TRBV29-1
D gene: TRBD2
J gene: TRBJ2-1
clone size: NA
CDR3 length: 13
CDR3 protein: CSVAGLAGNEQFF
CDR3 DNA: TGCAGCGTAGCGGGACTAGCGGGCAATGAGCAGTTCTTC

V gene: TRBV28
D gene: TRBD1
J gene: TRBJ1-1
clone size: many
CDR3 length: 16
CDR3 protein: CASSLIPGTGSTEAFF
CDR3 DNA: TGTGCCAGCAGCCTCATCCCAGGGACAGGCAGCACTGAAGCTTTCTTT

V gene: TRBV6-2/TRBV6-3
D gene: NA
J gene: TRBJ1-2
clone size: many
CDR3 length: 16
CDR3 protein: CASSIRAGAFDYGYTF
CDR3 DNA: TGTGCCAGCAGTATACGAGCGGGGGCGTTTGACTATGGCTACACCTTC

V gene: TRBV27
D gene: TRBD1
J gene: TRBJ1-2
clone size: many
CDR3 length: 14
CDR3 protein: CASTKPGRGSGYTF
CDR3 DNA: TGTGCCAGCACCAAACCGGGCAGGGGGAGTGGCTACACCTTC

V gene: TRBV6-6
D gene: NA
J gene: TRBJ1-3
clone size: many
CDR3 length: 15
CDR3 protein: CASSYADPTQNTIYF
CDR3 DNA: TGTGCCAGCAGTTACGCGGACCCTACCCAAAACACCATATATTTT

V gene: TRBV29-1
D gene: NA
J gene: TRBJ2-6
clone size: many
CDR3 length: 16
CDR3 protein: CSVPDPVISGANVLTF
CDR3 DNA: TGCAGCGTCCCCGACCCGGTAATCTCTGGGGCCAACGTCCTGACTTTC

V gene: TRBV5-1
D gene: NA
J gene: TRBJ2-3
clone size: NA
CDR3 length: 17
CDR3 protein: CASSLDRGSQRGDTQYF
CDR3 DNA: TGCGCCAGCAGCTTGGACAGGGGGTCGCAGCGGGGAGATACGCAGTATTTT

V gene: TRBV5-1
D gene: TRBD1
J gene: TRBJ1-6
clone size: many
CDR3 length: 15
CDR3 protein: CASSEQGAGGSPLHF
CDR3 DNA: TGCGCCAGCAGCGAACAGGGGGCCGGGGGTTCACCCCTCCACTTT

V gene: TRBV14
D gene: NA
J gene: TRBJ1-6
clone size: many
CDR3 length: 13
CDR3 protein: CASSQVKTAPLHF
CDR3 DNA: TGTGCCAGCAGCCAAGTAAAGACAGCACCCCTCCACTTT

V gene: TRBV28
D gene: NA
J gene: TRBJ1-1
clone size: few
CDR3 length: 13
CDR3 protein: CASSTFLNTEAFF
CDR3 DNA: TGTGCCAGCAGTACCTTCCTGAACACTGAAGCTTTCTTT

V gene: TRBV12-3/TRBV12-4
D gene: NA
J gene: TRBJ1-2
clone size: many
CDR3 length: 12
CDR3 protein: CASRNRVYGYTF
CDR3 DNA: TGTGCCAGCAGGAACAGGGTCTATGGCTACACCTTC

V gene: TRBV4-3
D gene: TRBD2
J gene: TRBJ2-1
clone size: many
CDR3 length: 16
CDR3 protein: CASSHGGTSVYNEQFF
CDR3 DNA: TGCGCCAGCAGCCATGGAGGGACTAGCGTCTACAATGAGCAGTTCTTC

V gene: TRBV7-9
D gene: NA
J gene: TRBJ2-1
clone size: many
CDR3 length: 13
CDR3 protein: CASSPGISNEQFF
CDR3 DNA: TGTGCCAGCAGCCCCGGTATATCCAATGAGCAGTTCTTC

V gene: TRBV5-5
D gene: NA
J gene: TRBJ2-4
clone size: many
CDR3 length: 14
CDR3 protein: CASSLGGTKNIQYF
CDR3 DNA: TGTGCCAGCAGCTTAGGAGGGACTAAAAACATTCAGTACTTC